Included here is one T cell receptor (beta chain) sequence, with context. V was clipped by 4 bases and J by 4 bases; unmatched bases: 8. CDR3 length: 15 residues. CDR1 KGHDR and CDR2 SFDVKD come from the germline V gene. While infection was still active, Seattle patients were enrolled and then followed longitudinally. This entry comes from a study of blood T cell repertoires in COVID-19. The wider study: Some COVID-19 samples were acute and others convalescent; all came from the United States, Italy and Spain.

In the source study's methods: Quantification of nucleated cells was approximated via reference gene primer amplification. Sequencing was performed with immunoSEQ multiplex PCR; in TCRdb, only in-frame clones are kept and a portion is missing. Clone size and V and J calls were adopted from that table, with D and trimming inferred from the DNA. The profile shows roughly 170,000 clones, around 79% of them singletons. Sample: peripheral blood. This sequence was found in a woman aged 55-70 years with COVID-19, enrolled during active disease. The chain links TRBV24-1 to TRBJ2-5; 7 bases map to TRBD1. This CDR3 is CATSDSTGKRETQYF. In DNA, the CDR3 is TGTGCCACCAGTGACTCGACAGGGAAGAGAGAGACCCAGTACTTC.